These T cell receptor beta chains were read from a single sample in a study of regulatory T cells in long-lasting Graves disease. TCRdb processed the multiplex PCR reads anew with MiXCR; each CDR3 protein has one entry. The table includes 400,000 to 500,000 distinct CDR3 sequences, 20% to 25% detected once. Here the sequenced sample was peripheral blood mononuclear cells (PBMCs), taken when the disease was refractory, from a patient treated with antithyroid drugs. All receptors come from a female donor with Graves disease. Both conserved end residues are part of each CDR3. Each record gives: clone size, D gene, V gene, J gene, CDR3 DNA, CDR3 protein. D genes are given only for firm matches. Some rows mark clone size as missing; the rest say once, few, many or name a class of expanded clone.

clone_size: many; d_call: TRBD2; v_call: TRBV20-1; j_call: TRBJ2-7; cdr3_nt: TGCAGTGCTACGGGACTAGCGGTCGAGCAGTACTTC; cdr3_aa: CSATGLAVEQYF
clone_size: few; d_call: TRBD1; v_call: TRBV7-2; j_call: TRBJ1-4; cdr3_nt: TGTGCCAGCAGCTTAGCCGATACCAGGGGGCGCTCAGAAAAACTGTTTTTT; cdr3_aa: CASSLADTRGRSEKLFF
clone_size: many; d_call: TRBD1; v_call: TRBV7-9; j_call: TRBJ1-1; cdr3_nt: TGTGCCAGCAGCGAGACAGGGAACATGAACACTGAAGCTTTCTTT; cdr3_aa: CASSETGNMNTEAFF
clone_size: many; d_call: .; v_call: TRBV12-3/TRBV12-4; j_call: TRBJ1-2; cdr3_nt: TGTGCCAGCAGTTTAAACCAAGTCCAGTATGGCTACACCTTC; cdr3_aa: CASSLNQVQYGYTF
clone_size: many; d_call: TRBD1; v_call: TRBV3-1; j_call: TRBJ2-7; cdr3_nt: TGTGCCAGCAGCGATTCCGACCCGGGACAGGTCGAGTACTTC; cdr3_aa: CASSDSDPGQVEYF
clone_size: few; d_call: .; v_call: TRBV29-1; j_call: TRBJ1-2; cdr3_nt: TGCAGCGTTGATGAGACAGGCCCCTATGGCTACACCTTC; cdr3_aa: CSVDETGPYGYTF
clone_size: .; d_call: .; v_call: TRBV5-4; j_call: TRBJ2-5; cdr3_nt: TGTGCCAGCAGCTTGGCCGGTCGAGGGTGGCTCCAAGAGACCCAGTACTTC; cdr3_aa: CASSLAGRGWLQETQYF
clone_size: few; d_call: .; v_call: TRBV6-2/TRBV6-3; j_call: TRBJ1-5; cdr3_nt: TGTGCCAGCAGTTACTCGAGCAACATCAATCAGCCCCAGCATTTT; cdr3_aa: CASSYSSNINQPQHF
clone_size: .; d_call: TRBD2; v_call: TRBV11-2; j_call: TRBJ2-1; cdr3_nt: TGTGCCAGCAGCTATCTAGCGGGAGCATACAATGAGCAGTTCTTC; cdr3_aa: CASSYLAGAYNEQFF
clone_size: many; d_call: .; v_call: TRBV11-2; j_call: TRBJ2-5; cdr3_nt: TGTGCCAGCAGCCCCCACCTGAGGGAGACCCAGTACTTC; cdr3_aa: CASSPHLRETQYF
clone_size: many; d_call: .; v_call: TRBV28; j_call: TRBJ2-5; cdr3_nt: TGTGCCAGCAGTGTCGGCCAGGGGAAAGAGACCCAGTACTTC; cdr3_aa: CASSVGQGKETQYF